Shown below are 28 T cell receptor beta chains from a single sample sequenced in a study of molecular identifiers for immune sequencing clone quantification. TCRdb recomputed calls from the PCR reads with MiXCR, one row per CDR3 protein. The sample includes some 89,000 distinct CDR3 sequences, approximately 25% of them seen just once. The sample was naive CD8+ T cells from blood, with Jurkat cell RNA spiked in. Indicated subset: FACS-sorted CD8+CD4-CCR7+CD45RA+ naive T cells. The receptor source for this set is a human donor in good health. Some libraries in this study had Jurkat cell RNA spiked in.

Details on this clonotype: A read error may be the cause here, since a much bigger clone is one base away. The chain employs TRBV12-3 or TRBV12-4 and TRBJ1-2, with D tentatively TRBD1 (5 bases). The CDR3 extends over 13 amino acids. The CDR3 region is CPSSPGRNYGYTF. The CDR3 DNA reads TGTCCCAGCAGCCCGGGACGGAACTATGGCTACACCTTC.

This clonotype was seen at least ten times. The V call is TRBV7-9, the J call TRBJ2-7, with TRBD2 matching 8 bases. V gave up 5 bases and J gave up 3 bases; unmatched junction bases: 6. The CDR3 length is 14 residues. Germline assignment: CDR1 SEHNR and CDR2 FQNEAQ (reference sequence). The CDR3 spells CASSGSGTSYEQYF. The DNA for the CDR3 is TGTGCCAGCAGCGGTTCCGGGACTAGCTACGAGCAGTACTTC.

The chain employs TRBV5-6 and TRBJ2-7, with 9 positions matching TRBD2. The CDR3 totals 15 residues. With V trimmed by 4 bases and J by 0 bases, 5 bases remained unmatched. Germline V CDR1 and CDR2: SGHDT, YYEEEE. Here the CDR3 reads CASSEREALSYEQYF. The CDR3 nucleotides read TGTGCCAGCAGCGAGCGGGAGGCCCTCTCCTACGAGCAGTACTTC.

This clonotype was seen repeatedly, ten times or more. The chain joins TRBV4-2 to TRBJ1-4; no definite D call. This CDR3 has 12 residues. Germline CDR1 is LGHNA and CDR2 is YNFKEQ. V was shortened by 6 bases and J by 8 bases, with 10 bases between the two germline ends. Here the CDR3 reads CASRDLGEKLFF. CDR3 DNA sequence: TGTGCCAGCAGGGACCTGGGGGAAAAACTGTTTTTT.

The chain couples TRBV7-9 to TRBJ2-7; TRBD1 aligns across 7 bases. The V and J ends lost 5 bases and 2 bases, in that order; junction bases with no gene match: 6. There are 14 residues in the CDR3. Per the germline V gene, CDR1 is SEHNR and CDR2 is FQNEAQ (reference sequence). In nucleotides, the CDR3 is TGTGCCAGCAGCCACGCTGGACAGGCCTACGAGCAGTACTTC. This codes for CASSHAGQAYEQYF.

Ten or more counts support this clonotype. V gene TRBV11-1 combines with J gene TRBJ2-7, with 8 bases that match TRBD2. Germline values: CDR1 SGHAT, CDR2 FQDESV (reference sequence). This CDR3 contains 15 residues. J was trimmed by 2 bases and V by 6 bases; bases with no gene match: 9. CDR3 residues: CASRLEKGLAYEQYF. The CDR3 DNA reads as TGTGCCAGCAGACTGGAAAAGGGACTAGCCTACGAGCAGTACTTC.

At least ten counts were recorded for this clonotype. The chain joins TRBV23-1 to TRBJ2-5; 9 bases fit TRBD2. TRBV23-1 is an open reading frame, and its role is uncertain. V shed 2 bases, J shed 4 bases, and the junction held 17 bases outside the gene matches. The CDR3 is made up of 19 amino acids. This chain's CDR3 is CASSQPPLAGCGGVETQYF. The CDR3, as DNA: TGCGCCAGCAGTCAACCCCCCCTAGCGGGGTGTGGGGGAGTAGAGACCCAGTACTTC.

To note about this clonotype: Just one base apart from a much larger clone, this may be a read error. J is TRBJ2-3 and V is TRBV5-6; weak D call: TRBD2 (7 bases). This CDR3 comprises 13 residues. Germline lookup yields CDR1 SGHDT and CDR2 YYEEEE. V was clipped by 7 bases and J by 0 bases, with 9 bases between them. CDR3 DNA sequence: TGTGCCAGCGGCGGGGGCAGCACAGATACGCAGTATTTT. Translating gives CASGGGSTDTQYF.

This clonotype was recorded at least ten times. This chain connects TRBV13 to TRBJ2-4; 9 nucleotides line up with TRBD2. Germline CDR1 and CDR2: PRHDT and FYEKMQ (reference sequence). The V gene end was trimmed by 2 bases and the J gene end by 9 bases; junction bases not matched to a gene: 5. CDR3 length: 14 amino acids. The CDR3 sequence: CASSLQTSGGIQYF. The CDR3 DNA sequence: TGTGCCAGCAGCTTACAGACTAGCGGTGGCATTCAGTACTTC.

For this clonotype: A much larger clone is a single base away; this may be a read error. This chain joins TRBV12-3 or TRBV12-4 and TRBJ1-1; D remains ambiguous. The CDR3 loop spans 12 amino acids. The CDR3 DNA is TGTGCCGGCAGCCCCGCAGGCGCTGAAGCTTTCTTT. Its translation: CAGSPAGAEAFF.

This clonotype was counted many times. The chain joins TRBV11-2 to TRBJ2-3, with D maybe TRBD2 (5 bases). CDR1 and CDR2 from the germline V gene are SGHAT and FQNNGV. The CDR3 covers 15 residues. Between the trimmed V and J ends, which lost 1 base and 4 bases, there was a span of 12 bases. The CDR3 DNA sequence: TGTGCCAGCAGCTTAGCCGGGGTAGCAGCAGATACGCAGTATTTT. It codes for CASSLAGVAADTQYF.

In this sample, this clonotype turned up many times. The chain links TRBV5-1 to TRBJ2-3, with TRBD1 identical over 8 bases. Germline CDR1 is SGHRS and CDR2 is YFSETQ. Trimming cost V 3 bases and J 3 bases; bases outside gene matches: 6. There are 15 residues in the CDR3. The CDR3 reads CASSSRQGSTDTQYF. The CDR3 bases are TGCGCCAGCAGCTCCCGACAGGGGTCGACAGATACGCAGTATTTT.

This clonotype was seen repeatedly, ten times or more. The genes are TRBV5-6 and TRBJ2-7; 7 bases map to TRBD2. Per the germline V gene, CDR1 is SGHDT and CDR2 is YYEEEE. The CDR3 contains 14 residues. V shed 0 bases and J 7 bases; nucleotides not matched to a gene: 7. The CDR3 DNA reads as TGTGCCAGCAGCTTGGGGCTACCCGGGGGGGAGCAGTACTTC. Amino acids: CASSLGLPGGEQYF.

Ten or more counts support this clonotype. This chain connects TRBV15 to TRBJ2-3; D ambiguous. Trimming stripped 1 base from V and 2 bases from J, with 10 bases between. This CDR3 region has 15 residues. CDR1 LNHNV and CDR2 YYDKDF come from the germline V gene (reference sequence). The CDR3 nucleotides read TGTGCCACCAGCAGAGGTACCCTCTTCACAGATACGCAGTATTTT. Translation gives CATSRGTLFTDTQYF.

On this clonotype: A much larger clone differs from this one at a single base, so this may be a read error. The rearrangement links TRBV20-1 to TRBJ2-1; 8 nucleotides line up with TRBD1. Germline CDR1 is DFQATT and CDR2 is SNEGSKA (reference sequence). V shed 3 bases, J shed 4 bases, and the junction held 8 bases outside the gene matches. The CDR3 contains 15 residues. This chain's CDR3 is CSASGRDRPYNEQFF. The CDR3 DNA reads TGCAGTGCTAGCGGCCGGGACAGGCCATACAATGAGCAGTTCTTC.

The CDR3 sequence: CASSYTGVKGNEQYF. The DNA for the CDR3 is TGTGCCAGCAGCTACACAGGGGTGAAGGGTAACGAGCAGTACTTC. The rearrangement links TRBV7-9 to TRBJ2-7; 7 nucleotides match TRBD1. The CDR3 length is 15 residues. The germline CDR1 and CDR2 sequences are SEHNR and FQNEAQ (reference sequence). J lost 5 bases, V lost 4 bases, and 11 bases had no gene match.

In regard to this clonotype: Germline and junction disagree at one end, which may indicate a read error. The chain uses TRBV6-5 and TRBJ2-7; 8 bases are a match to TRBD1. Germline V gene data show CDR1 as MNHEY and CDR2 as SVGAGI. This CDR3 contains 14 residues. The CDR3 spells CASSSAGGSFEQYF. DNA for the CDR3: TGTGCCAGCAGTTCCGCAGGGGGCTCCTTCGAGCAGTACTTC.

For this clonotype: With a much larger clone just one base away, this may be a read error. This chain connects TRBV7-9 to TRBJ2-5; D gene unclear. Trimming left V 5 bases short and J 9 bases short, with 13 bases between. The CDR3 covers 12 residues. Germline loops: CDR1 SEHNR, CDR2 FQNEAQ (reference sequence). The CDR3 loop is CASSRTLEPQYF. The CDR3 region has the DNA TGTGCCAGCAGCCGCACCCTGGAGCCCCAGTACTTC.

This clonotype occurred many times. This chain uses TRBV27 with TRBJ1-6; no definite D call. Germline assignment: CDR1 MNHEY and CDR2 SMNVEV (reference sequence). This CDR3 contains 13 residues. V lost 8 bases and J lost 10, with 15 bases in between. The CDR3 nucleotides read TGTGCCAGCGGTACTATGGAGGCATCACCCCTCCACTTT. Translated, it gives CASGTMEASPLHF.

In regard to this clonotype: This may be a read error, as it is one base from a much larger clone. The J gene is TRBJ1-4, the V gene TRBV12-3 or TRBV12-4; D not resolved. The CDR3 extends over 15 amino acids. Trimming removed 5 bases from V and 0 bases from J, with 10 bases in between. CDR3 loop: CASSLRPATNEKLFF. CDR3 nucleotides: TGTGCCAGCAGTCTCAGGCCAGCAACTAATGAAAAACTGTTTTTT.

This clonotype was detected ten times or more. V and J are TRBV7-9 and TRBJ1-5, with TRBD1 as a possible D gene (6 bases). There are 17 residues in the CDR3. The ends were cut back, 1 base at V and 0 bases at J, with 13 bases in the middle. The V gene's germline CDR1 is SEHNR and CDR2 FQNEAQ (reference sequence). The CDR3 DNA sequence: TGTGCCAGCAGCTTAGGTGAACAGGGCTATAGCAATCAGCCCCAGCATTTT. It specifies CASSLGEQGYSNQPQHF.

This clonotype was picked up many times. In DNA, the CDR3 is TGCGCCAGCAGCGCCCTAGGCCCAGATACGCAGTATTTT. This encodes CASSALGPDTQYF. V gene TRBV5-1 combines with J gene TRBJ2-3, with unresolved D. The germline V and J ends were trimmed by 4 bases and 4 bases, with 10 bases remaining between them. In germline, CDR1 is SGHRS, CDR2 YFSETQ. The CDR3 totals 13 residues.

As concerns this clonotype: It may be a read error: a sequence one base away is much more abundant. This chain links TRBV14 with TRBJ1-6; D not resolved. CDR3 length: 14 residues. The V gene's germline CDR1 is SGHDN and CDR2 FVKESK. The germline V and J ends were trimmed by 4 bases and 8 bases, with 12 bases remaining between them. The CDR3 spells CASSPPGWDSPLHF. The CDR3 coding sequence is TGTGCCAGCAGCCCCCCGGGATGGGATTCACCCCTCCACTTT.

The rearrangement uses TRBV19 and TRBJ2-7, with 12 bases that match TRBD2. Per germline, CDR1 LNHDA and CDR2 SQIVND (reference sequence). This CDR3 region has 17 residues. J gave up 2 bases and V 1 base, and 6 bases lay outside the gene matches. CDR3 sequence: CASSIVFRTSGAYEQYF. CDR3 coding DNA: TGTGCCAGTAGTATAGTATTCCGGACTAGCGGGGCCTACGAGCAGTACTTC.

The CDR3 loop reads CASSSPRQSYEQYF. Here the CDR3 DNA reads TGTGCCAGCAGTTCCCCAAGGCAGTCCTACGAGCAGTACTTC. The genes are TRBV28 and TRBJ2-7; D is undetermined. V was trimmed by 4 bases and J by 1 base, leaving 11 bases between them. CDR3 size: 14 residues. Looked up from germline, CDR1 is MDHEN and CDR2 is SYDVKM.

Regarding this clonotype: A clone one base away is much larger, so this may be a read error. The J gene is TRBJ1-1, the V gene TRBV5-4; D not certain. Germline V gives CDR1 SGHNT, CDR2 YYREEE (reference sequence). The CDR3 is made up of 12 amino acids. This CDR3 reads CTSSFGDTEAFF. In nucleotides, the CDR3 is TGTACCAGCAGCTTTGGGGACACTGAAGCTTTCTTT. Together with reference TRBV5-4 and TRBJ1-1, the CDR3 gives the full variable domain: ETGVTQSPTHLIKTRGQQVTLRCSSQSGHNTVSWYQQALGQGPQFIFQYYREEENGRGNFPPRFSGLQFPNYSSELNVNALELDDSALYLCTSSFGDTEAFFGQGTRLTVV.

This clonotype was counted ten times or more. This chain connects TRBV7-9 to TRBJ2-5; D ambiguous. The germline V gene encodes CDR1 SEHNR and CDR2 FQNEAQ (reference sequence). This CDR3 spans 14 amino acids. V gave up 4 bases and J gave up 0 bases, with 9 bases separating them. For the CDR3, the DNA is TGTGCCAGCAGCTCTCTAACGCACCAAGAGACCCAGTACTTC. Its translation is CASSSLTHQETQYF.

This clonotype has only a few counts. This sequence joins TRBV21-1 and TRBJ2-2; the D call in the table, TRBD1, was not verified against the DNA. TRBV21-1 is recorded as a pseudogene. The CDR3 spans 14 residues. CDR3 sequence: CASRRQTHTGELFF. The CDR3 region has the DNA TGTGCCAGCAGAAGACAGACCCACACCGGGGAGCTGTTTTTT.